This passage covers 19 T cell receptor beta chains from one sample sequenced in a study of cytomegalovirus exposure and HLA in healthy donors (dated by TCRdb to the late 2010s). The library was produced with the immunoSEQ multiplex PCR assay. For the multiplex PCR, a mixture combining 60 forward primers for TCR Vbeta segments and 13 reverse primers for TCR Jbeta segments was used. Sourced from immuneACCESS, this table was stored by TCRdb with only in-frame sequences that have V and J called. A share of the clones is absent; for the studies checked, an unresolved V gene accounts for under half, and the remainder has no known explanation. Recorded for this sample are approximately 130,000 clones; approximately 85% of them occurred a single time. Less than 7% of the sample goes to the ten largest clones. The sample was PBMCs. These receptors all stem from a woman aged 30 to 39 in good health and CMV-seropositive.

This clone was counted between two and nine times. The chain employs TRBV29-1 and TRBJ2-7; 7 bases are a match to TRBD1. CDR3 length: 15 amino acids. J was trimmed by 6 bases and V by 5 bases; bases with no gene match: 16. CDR1 is SQVTM and CDR2 is ANQGSEA in the germline V gene. Here the CDR3 DNA reads TGCAGCGTTTCCGACAGGGCTCATCCCCTCGGCGAGCAGTACTTC. Protein: CSVSDRAHPLGEQYF.

The J gene is TRBJ2-1, the V gene TRBV6-6; TRBD2 might be the D (6 bases). Trimming shortened V by 6 bases and J by 5 bases, and 14 bases separated the two germline ends. Looked up from germline, CDR1 is MNHNY and CDR2 is SVGAGI (reference sequence). This CDR3 spans 14 amino acids. CDR3 residues: CASSLGGWDNEQFF. As DNA, the CDR3 is TGTGCCAGCAGCCTGGGAGGCTGGGACAATGAGCAGTTCTTC.

This chain connects TRBV10-3 to TRBJ2-3; 12 bases fit TRBD2. With V trimmed by 10 bases and J by 1 base, 3 bases remained unmatched. The CDR3 is made up of 14 amino acids. In germline, CDR1 is ENHRY, CDR2 SYGVKD. The CDR3 DNA reads as TGTGCCACCTCTAGCGGGGGGGGCACAGATACGCAGTATTTT. Translating gives CATSSGGGTDTQYF.

V and J are TRBV28 and TRBJ1-5; D remains unclear. V lost 3 bases, J lost 6 bases, and 9 bases lay in between. Germline V gives CDR1 MDHEN, CDR2 SYDVKM. The CDR3 extends over 13 amino acids. For the CDR3, the DNA is TGTGCCAGCAGTTTGGAGAGCTTTCAGCCCCAGCATTTT. Protein: CASSLESFQPQHF.

The chain employs TRBV18 and TRBJ1-5; possibly TRBD1 for D (5 bases). The CDR3 runs to 17 residues. Germline V lookup: CDR1 KGHSH, CDR2 LQKENI. V lost 6 bases to trimming and J lost 7 bases, with 25 bases between them. In DNA form, the CDR3 reads TGTGCCAGCTCTACGAACGATCCATCAGGGTCTTCCCAGCCCCAGCATTTT. It yields the protein CASSTNDPSGSSQPQHF.

This chain links TRBV28 with TRBJ1-2; no clear D gene. V lost 3 bases and J lost 2, with 7 bases in between. Per the germline V gene, CDR1 is MDHEN and CDR2 is SYDVKM. The CDR3 consists of 13 residues. The CDR3 reads CASSFSPNYGYTF. CDR3 in DNA: TGTGCCAGCAGTTTTTCCCCAAACTATGGCTACACCTTC.

The chain uses TRBV30 and TRBJ1-4, with 9 bases matching TRBD1. CDR3 length: 15 amino acids. In germline, CDR1 is GTSNPN, CDR2 SVGIG (reference sequence). The V segment lost 0 bases and the J segment 3 bases; nucleotides outside the gene matches: 2. CDR3 bases: TGTGCCTGGAGTGTATGGGACAGGGCTAATGAAAAACTGTTTTTT. Its protein is CAWSVWDRANEKLFF.

The chain is built from TRBV28 and TRBJ1-5, with D perhaps TRBD1 (6 bases). This CDR3 has 14 amino acids. V was cut by 5 bases and J by 6 bases, with 14 bases left in between. Germline CDR1 and CDR2: MDHEN and SYDVKM. DNA for the CDR3: TGTGCCAGCAGTCTAACAGGGTCGGGTCAGCCCCAGCATTTT. Its translation: CASSLTGSGQPQHF.

The chain carries TRBV27 and TRBJ1-2; the D gene is possibly TRBD1 (5 bases). V was trimmed by 6 bases and J by 0 bases, leaving 17 bases between them. There are 16 residues in the CDR3. CDR1 MNHEY and CDR2 SMNVEV come from the germline V gene (reference sequence). CDR3 nucleotides: TGTGCCAGCAGAACCATAGTGGGGCGGTCTAACTATGGCTACACCTTC. As protein: CASRTIVGRSNYGYTF.

The rearrangement links TRBV6-5 to TRBJ1-3, with D tentatively TRBD1 (5 bases). CDR1 and CDR2 from the germline V gene are MNHEY and SVGAGI. This CDR3 has 15 residues. V shed 0 bases and J shed 4 bases, with 10 bases lying between them. This chain's CDR3 is CASSYSGTPGNTIYF. CDR3 bases: TGTGCCAGCAGTTACTCGGGGACTCCAGGAAACACCATATATTTT.

This clone turned up a few times. This chain connects TRBV5-5 to TRBJ2-1; 10 bases match TRBD2. Germline trimming cut 3 bases from V and 4 bases from J; bases unmatched to any gene: 4. Germline loops: CDR1 SGHKS, CDR2 YYEKEE (reference sequence). The CDR3 has 15 amino acids. DNA for the CDR3: TGTGCCAGCAGCTCCGGGACTAGCGTATACAATGAGCAGTTCTTC. Amino acid sequence: CASSSGTSVYNEQFF.

In this sample, this clone turned up once. The CDR3 nucleotides read TGCGCCAGCAGCTCACTAGCGGGGGGGACAGATACGCAGTATTTT. Protein: CASSSLAGGTDTQYF. The chain combines TRBV5-1 with TRBJ2-3; 13 bases agree with TRBD2. This CDR3 contains 15 residues. Germline V gives CDR1 SGHRS, CDR2 YFSETQ. The V gene end was trimmed by 3 bases and the J gene end by 3 bases; junction bases not matched to a gene: 1.

With respect to this clone: The junction shows a germline mismatch at one end, possibly a read error. The chain links TRBV18 to TRBJ1-2; 10 bases are shared with TRBD1. The CDR3 extends over 11 amino acids. Germline V CDR1 and CDR2: KGHSH, LQKENI. This chain's CDR3 is CASSPGTGVLF. CDR3 nucleotide sequence: TGTGCCAGCTCACCAGGGACAGGGGTTCTCTTC. The full variable domain, rest sourced from reference TRBV18 and TRBJ1-2, is NAGVMQNPRHLVRRRGQEARLRCSPMKGHSHVYWYRQLPEEGLKFMVYLQKENIIDESGMPKERFSAEFPKEGPSILRIQQVVRGDSAAYFCASSPGTGVLFGSGTRLTVV.

The gene calls are TRBV18 and TRBJ1-2, with D unclear. V was pared by 3 bases and J by 4 bases, with 12 bases between. Germline loops: CDR1 KGHSH, CDR2 LQKENI. This CDR3 contains 14 residues. The CDR3 spells CASSPEAGPYGYTF. CDR3 coding DNA: TGTGCCAGCTCACCGGAGGCAGGCCCCTATGGCTACACCTTC.

The V and J genes are TRBV30 and TRBJ2-1, with 12 bases that match TRBD2. Germline-derived CDR1 and CDR2 are GTSNPN and SVGIG (reference sequence). V was pared by 2 bases and J by 2 bases, with 1 base of the junction left unmatched. The CDR3 sequence is 15 residues long. This chain's CDR3 is CAWSRLAGAYNEQFF. CDR3 DNA sequence: TGTGCCTGGAGTCGACTAGCGGGAGCCTACAATGAGCAGTTCTTC.

V and J are TRBV29-1 and TRBJ2-5; 7 bases are shared with TRBD1. This CDR3 region has 13 residues. In germline, CDR1 is SQVTM, CDR2 ANQGSEA. J gave up 4 bases and V 3 bases, and 5 bases lay outside the gene matches. The CDR3 DNA sequence: TGCAGCGTTGAGATGACAGGGTTAGAGACCCAGTACTTC. Translating gives CSVEMTGLETQYF.

V is TRBV28 and J is TRBJ1-5, with D perhaps matching TRBD1 (5 bases). There are 14 residues in the CDR3. Germline values: CDR1 MDHEN, CDR2 SYDVKM. Trimming shortened V by 5 bases and J by 10 bases, and 18 bases separated the two germline ends. The CDR3 DNA follows: TGTGCCAGCAGTCCCCTTTCCAGGGAAAATCCCCAGCATTTT. It translates to CASSPLSRENPQHF.

J is TRBJ2-2 and V is TRBV5-1; D may be TRBD1 (5 bases). This CDR3 is built from 14 residues. The V gene lost 4 bases and the J gene lost 2 bases, with 9 bases spanning the gap. CDR1 SGHRS and CDR2 YFSETQ come from the germline V gene. CDR3 sequence reads: CASSDSLNTGELFF. The CDR3 bases are TGCGCCAGCAGCGACAGTTTAAACACCGGGGAGCTGTTTTTT.

The chain employs TRBV6-5 and TRBJ2-7; 7 bases are shared with TRBD2. Germline V CDR1 and CDR2: MNHEY, SVGAGI. This CDR3 spans 15 amino acids. With 2 bases clipped from V and 1 base from J, the junction kept 5 bases outside the gene matches. The CDR3 DNA reads TGTGCCAGCAGTTACAAAGGGCGGGGGTCCTACGAGCAGTACTTC. Protein sequence: CASSYKGRGSYEQYF.